This is a list of T cell receptor beta chains from one sample in a study of T-cell memory formation after mild COVID-19. TCRdb itself ran the 5' RACE reads through MiXCR, one entry per CDR3 protein. The sample lists hundreds of thousands of distinct CDR3 sequences; about a sixth were seen once. The sample was PBMCs or a T cell subset sorted from them (not recorded which). All receptors come from a man aged 18-30 years who had mild COVID-19 (a few samples of this study predate the infection). Cell type and time point are not known. CDR3s include the opening cysteine and the closing phenylalanine or tryptophan. A D gene is named only where the DNA matches it firmly. Clone sizes are given selectively: once, few, many, or a class where the clone is expanded.

j_call clone_size v_call d_call cdr3_length cdr3_nt cdr3_aa
TRBJ1-2 - TRBV6-2/TRBV6-3 - 14 TGTGCCAGCAGTCAAACCGGGGACCCGCGTGGCTACACCTTC CASSQTGDPRGYTF
TRBJ1-4 few TRBV7-9 - 14 TGTGCCAGCAGCTCTCCGGGACCAAATGAAAAACTGTTTTTT CASSSPGPNEKLFF
TRBJ2-5 many TRBV5-6 - 12 TGTGCCAGCAGTTTAAGCGGGGAGACCCAGTACTTC CASSLSGETQYF
TRBJ2-7 few TRBV6-1 - 15 TGTGCCAGCAGATCCCGGAGGGCCGGGGGAGGAGAGCAGTACTTC CASRSRRAGGGEQYF
TRBJ1-2 - TRBV6-5 - 16 TGTGCCAGCAGTTACTCGATACCCCCGGGGGCAGGTGGCTACACCTTC CASSYSIPPGAGGYTF
TRBJ1-5 few TRBV7-2 TRBD1 14 TGTGCCAGCAGCCTCAGGGGGCGCGGACAGCCCCAGCATTTT CASSLRGRGQPQHF
TRBJ2-2 few TRBV10-3 - 13 TGTGCCATCAGTGAGGGAATGGAGGAGGAGCTGTTTTTT CAISEGMEEELFF
TRBJ1-5 few TRBV20-1 - 11 TGCAGTGCTAGTGGCCCGAATCGCCAGCATTTT CSASGPNRQHF
TRBJ1-4 - TRBV5-1 TRBD1 16 TGCGCCAGCAGCCTTGGGACAGGCACAACTAATGAAAAACTGTTTTTT CASSLGTGTTNEKLFF
TRBJ2-7 few TRBV4-3 TRBD2 16 TGCGCCAGCAGCCCGGCCCGAGCGGGGGGGCCGAGGGAGCAGTACTTC CASSPARAGGPREQYF
TRBJ1-1 few TRBV4-1 - 14 TGCGCCAGCAGCCAAGTTATAGGGGAGACTGAAGCTTTCTTT CASSQVIGETEAFF
TRBJ2-5 few TRBV5-1 - 14 TGCGCCAGCAGCTTCGCGCGGGGCCAAGAGACCCAGTACTTC CASSFARGQETQYF
TRBJ2-5 - TRBV20-1 - 16 TGCAGTGCTACACGGGAGGGGGCCGAGTACCAAGAGACCCAGTACTTC CSATREGAEYQETQYF
TRBJ2-2 - TRBV7-2 - 13 TGTGCCAGCAGCTCCCTTGGGTCCGGGGAGCTGTTTTTT CASSSLGSGELFF
TRBJ2-1 - TRBV3-1 TRBD2 14 TGTGCCAGCAGCCACAGGGGACTAGCCGATGAGCAGTTCTTC CASSHRGLADEQFF
TRBJ2-7 - TRBV7-2 TRBD1 14 TGTGCCAGCAGCTTCGCAGGGGGTACCTACGAGCAGTACTTC CASSFAGGTYEQYF
TRBJ2-1 few TRBV29-1 - 13 TGCAGCGGATCCGGCCCAGGCGGCAATGAGCAGTTCTTC CSGSGPGGNEQFF
TRBJ2-7 few TRBV20-1 TRBD1 18 TGCAGTGCTAGAGGCCCCGGAAAAACAGGGGGTGCGACCTACGAGCAGTACTTC CSARGPGKTGGATYEQYF
TRBJ2-2 few TRBV20-1 TRBD1 14 TGCAGTGTCACAGGGGCGATGAACACCGGGGAGCTGTTTTTT CSVTGAMNTGELFF
TRBJ1-6 - TRBV7-9 TRBD1 14 TGTGCCAGCAGCCTACGACAGGGAGGCTCACCCCTCCACTTT CASSLRQGGSPLHF
TRBJ1-4 - TRBV12-3/TRBV12-4 TRBD1 13 TGTGCCACCAGACAGGGGGCGCGGGAAAAACTGTTTTTT CATRQGAREKLFF
TRBJ2-5 - TRBV27 - 13 TGTGCCAGCAAAGGATACTTGGCTGAGACCCAGTACTTC CASKGYLAETQYF
TRBJ2-1 - TRBV4-3 TRBD2 15 TGCGCCAGCAGCCATGGGACTAGCAGTTACAATGAGCAGTTCTTC CASSHGTSSYNEQFF
TRBJ2-1 - TRBV6-2/TRBV6-3 TRBD2 17 TGTGCCAGCAGTTACCCGGCGGGGGGCCACTTCTACAATGAGCAGTTCTTC CASSYPAGGHFYNEQFF
TRBJ2-5 - TRBV12-3/TRBV12-4 - 14 TGTGCCAGCAGTTTAACCCGGGGCCGGGGGACCCAGTACTTC CASSLTRGRGTQYF
TRBJ2-3 few TRBV7-2 TRBD1 14 TGTGCCACCTCGAGGGACAGCCGCACAGATACGCAGTATTTT CATSRDSRTDTQYF
TRBJ1-6 few TRBV4-1 - 14 TGCGCCAGCAGCCAAGGCAGGGTAATTTCACCCCTCCACTTT CASSQGRVISPLHF
TRBJ2-2 - TRBV7-2 TRBD2 17 TGTGCCAGCAGCTTAGATAAGCGGGGGGTAAACACCGGGGAGCTGTTTTTT CASSLDKRGVNTGELFF
TRBJ1-5 - TRBV30 - 15 TGTGCCTGGAGTAGCGGACTCATGACAGGTCAGCCCCAGCATTTT CAWSSGLMTGQPQHF
TRBJ2-7 few TRBV7-2 TRBD2 15 TGTGCCAGCAGCTTAGGTTTGGAGACTAGCGGCGAGCAGTACTTC CASSLGLETSGEQYF
TRBJ2-1 few TRBV7-9 - 15 TGTGCCAGCAGCCTTTTCGGCAGGGGGGGCAATGAGCAGTTCTTC CASSLFGRGGNEQFF
TRBJ2-5 many TRBV7-9 - 13 TGTGCCAGCAGCTTAGAGACGGGAGAGACCCAGTACTTC CASSLETGETQYF
TRBJ1-3 - TRBV20-1 - 13 TGCAGTGCTAGAGATCTATCTGGAAACACCATATATTTT CSARDLSGNTIYF
TRBJ1-6 - TRBV18 - 18 TGTGCCAGCTCACCCATTCCGGGGGTACGCTCCTATAATTCACCCCTCCACTTT CASSPIPGVRSYNSPLHF